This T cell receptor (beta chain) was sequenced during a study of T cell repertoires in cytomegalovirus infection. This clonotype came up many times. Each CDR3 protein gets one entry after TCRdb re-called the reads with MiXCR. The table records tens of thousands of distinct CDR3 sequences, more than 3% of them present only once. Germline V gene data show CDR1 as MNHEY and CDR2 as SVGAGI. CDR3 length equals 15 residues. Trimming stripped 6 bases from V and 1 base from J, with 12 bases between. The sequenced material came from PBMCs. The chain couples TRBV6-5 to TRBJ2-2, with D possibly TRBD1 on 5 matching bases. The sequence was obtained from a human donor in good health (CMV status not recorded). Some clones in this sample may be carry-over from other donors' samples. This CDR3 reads CASRAPTGNTGELFF. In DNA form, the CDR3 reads TGTGCCAGCAGGGCGCCCACAGGGAACACCGGGGAGCTGTTTTTT.